The rows below give T cell receptor beta chains drawn from one sample of a study of blood T cell repertoires in COVID-19. Sequenced by immunoSEQ multiplex PCR; TCRdb stores in-frame clones only, minus some. The sample lists under 250,000 clones; 84% were seen once. Sequenced: PBMCs or T cells enriched from blood (not recorded which). The receptors shown here come from a man aged 55 to 70 who had recovered from COVID-19. CDR3s include the opening cysteine and the closing phenylalanine or tryptophan. D genes are given only for firm matches. Clone size appears in some rows only: once, few, many, or a class for an expanded clone.

j_gene	abundance	d_gene	v_gene	CDR3aa	CDR3nt
TRBJ1-1	-	TRBD1	TRBV3-1/TRBV3-2	CASSFAGTANTEAFF	TGTGCCAGCAGCTTCGCCGGGACAGCTAACACTGAAGCTTTCTTT
TRBJ2-5	-	-	TRBV2	CASSELSGSSRETQYF	TGTGCCAGCAGTGAATTATCGGGTAGCTCGCGAGAGACCCAGTACTTC
TRBJ2-7	-	-	TRBV24-1	CATSAGLAYEQYF	TGTGCCACCAGTGCCGGGTTGGCCTACGAGCAGTACTTC
TRBJ1-5	-	-	TRBV19	CASTPLGQPNQPQHF	TGTGCCAGTACCCCCCTGGGGCAGCCAAATCAGCCCCAGCATTTT
TRBJ1-1	-	TRBD1	TRBV3-1/TRBV3-2	CASSPPTGEAFF	TGTGCCAGCAGCCCACCGACAGGGGAGGCTTTCTTT
TRBJ2-7	-	-	TRBV6-5	CAIRRGDEQYF	TGTGCCATTCGGAGGGGCGACGAGCAGTACTTC
TRBJ2-7	-	-	TRBV19	CASSTPGNDYEQYF	TGTGCCAGTAGTACACCGGGTAACGACTACGAGCAGTACTTC
TRBJ2-7	-	-	TRBV29-1	CSVEVQGSSYEQYF	TGCAGCGTTGAAGTTCAGGGGAGCTCCTACGAGCAGTACTTC
TRBJ1-4	-	-	TRBV4-2	CASSQGHLGADEKLFF	TGTGCCAGCAGCCAAGGACACTTGGGGGCGGATGAAAAACTGTTTTTT
TRBJ1-3	-	-	TRBV2	CASSAGLSSGNTIYF	TGTGCCAGCAGTGCAGGGCTATCCTCTGGAAACACCATATATTTT
TRBJ2-3	-	TRBD2	TRBV7-8	CASSPSAGGHGTDTQYF	TGTGCCAGCAGTCCTAGCGCGGGGGGGCACGGCACAGATACGCAGTATTTT
TRBJ2-3	once	-	TRBV24-1	CATSDPVGDLHTDTQYF	TGTGCCACCAGTGATCCCGTGGGGGACTTACACACAGATACGCAGTATTTT
TRBJ2-7	-	TRBD2	TRBV4-3	CASSQDSGAGGTYEQYF	TGCGCCAGCAGCCAAGATAGTGGAGCGGGGGGGACCTACGAGCAGTACTTC
TRBJ1-1	-	-	TRBV9	CASSPQMNTEAFF	TGTGCCAGCAGCCCCCAGATGAACACTGAAGCTTTCTTT
TRBJ1-4	-	TRBD1	TRBV4-3	CASSQGPGQGREKLFF	TGCGCCAGCAGCCAAGGGCCGGGACAGGGTAGAGAAAAACTGTTTTTT
TRBJ1-2	-	-	TRBV2	CASSLGRGDGYTF	TGTGCCAGCAGTTTAGGCCGCGGGGATGGCTACACCTTC
TRBJ1-1	-	-	TRBV6-5	CASRALATGEAFF	TGTGCCAGCAGGGCCCTCGCGACAGGAGAAGCTTTCTTT
TRBJ1-3	-	TRBD1	TRBV27	CASSSSGTGAGNTIYF	TGTGCCAGCAGTTCATCCGGGACAGGGGCCGGAAACACCATATATTTT
TRBJ2-7	-	TRBD2	TRBV2	CASSDSTSGGAGYEQYF	TGTGCCAGCAGTGACTCGACTAGCGGGGGAGCCGGCTACGAGCAGTACTTC